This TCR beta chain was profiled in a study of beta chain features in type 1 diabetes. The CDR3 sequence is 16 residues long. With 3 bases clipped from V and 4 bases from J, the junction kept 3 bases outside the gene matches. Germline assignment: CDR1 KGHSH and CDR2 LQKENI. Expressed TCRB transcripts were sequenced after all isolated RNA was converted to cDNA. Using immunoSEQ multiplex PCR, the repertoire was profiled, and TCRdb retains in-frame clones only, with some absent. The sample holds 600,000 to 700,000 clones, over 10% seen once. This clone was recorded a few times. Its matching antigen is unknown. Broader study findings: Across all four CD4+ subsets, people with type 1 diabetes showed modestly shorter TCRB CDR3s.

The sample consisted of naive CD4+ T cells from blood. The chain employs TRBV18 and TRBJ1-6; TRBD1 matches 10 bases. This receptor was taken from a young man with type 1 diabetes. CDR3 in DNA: TGTGCCAGCTCACCGGGGACAGGGGAGTATAATTCACCCCTCCACTTT. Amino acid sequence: CASSPGTGEYNSPLHF.